These 4 T cell receptor delta chains share one sample of origin, sequenced in a study of γδ T cells in repeated Plasmodium falciparum infection (dated by TCRdb to about 2021). Vgamma9/Vdelta2+ and Vdelta2-negative gammadelta T cell populations were flow-sorted from peripheral blood mononuclear cells for bulk TCR repertoire analysis. Library creation used multiplex PCR. The run used an Illumina MiSeq. TCRdb called clones from the public reads with CATT, and repeated DNA sequences were later combined into one row. In all, the sample holds 45,000 to 60,000 delta-chain clones, and roughly 2% of those were seen once. The ten largest clonotypes hold approximately 25% of the sample. Source material: gamma-delta T cells from blood. Source of these receptors: a pool of human donors (malaria-infected and uninfected, not separated).

Details on this clone: The protein that TCRdb holds for this DNA derives from a much larger clone and differs from the translated DNA at residue 17, which likely indicates a read error; the protein shown here is translated from the DNA. The chain employs TRDV3 and TRDJ1, with TRDD3 matching 11 bases. Since TCRdb gives no J gene, matching the DNA to germline was used here to assign it. The germline V gene has CDR1 TVYSNPD and CDR2 GDNSRS (reference sequence). The CDR3 has 21 amino acids. This CDR3 reads CAFTYPSYWGIASLYTYKLIF. CDR3 DNA: TGTGCCTTTACCTACCCCTCCTACTGGGGGATAGCATCCTTGTACACCTATAAACTCATCTTT.

This clone has a count of ten or more. TCRdb has a much larger clone's protein, which differs at residue 6 from the translation of this DNA, likely because of a read error; what is shown is the protein translated from the DNA. The chain uses TRDV1 and TRDJ1; TRDD3 agrees at 8 bases. CDR3 size: 23 residues. CDR1 is TSWWSYY, CDR2 QGS, per germline. The V and J ends lost 4 bases and 5 bases, in that order; junction bases with no gene match: 33. CDR3 amino acids: CALGVTSIPFHSTGGRAQDKLIF. The CDR3 coding sequence is TGTGCTCTTGGGGTTACGTCTATTCCCTTCCACAGTACTGGGGGGCGAGCCCAGGATAAACTCATCTTT.

Comments on this clone: A read error likely explains why the TCRdb protein, taken from a much larger clone, differs from this DNA's translation at residue 5; the protein shown is translated from the DNA. The rearrangement links TRDV1 to TRDJ1; 12 bases align to TRDD3. The J gene was not available in TCRdb and was assigned here by matching the DNA to germline segments. The CDR3 is 22 residues long. CDR1 and CDR2 (germline): TSWWSYY, QGS. In DNA, the CDR3 is TGTGCTCTTGGGAAACTCTGCCCTCATCTACTGGGGGATACCATATACACCGATAAACTCATCTTT. Protein: CALGKLCPHLLGDTIYTDKLIF.

This clone was recorded at least ten times. A much larger clone lies one base from this, so it may be a read error. Other DNA sequences in this sample translate to the same CDR3. CDR3 bases: TGTGCTCTTGGGCGACGCTTTGCCCTCATAGACTTGCAGTACTGGGGGATATCTTTTAGCCCCCTGGATAAACTCATCTTT. Encoded protein: CALGRRFALIDLQYWGISFSPLDKLIF. The chain employs TRDV1 and TRDJ1; TRDD3 matches at 11 bases. V lost 5 bases to trimming and J lost 5 bases; unmatched junction nucleotides: 43. The CDR3 is 27 amino acids. The germline V gene has CDR1 TSWWSYY and CDR2 QGS.